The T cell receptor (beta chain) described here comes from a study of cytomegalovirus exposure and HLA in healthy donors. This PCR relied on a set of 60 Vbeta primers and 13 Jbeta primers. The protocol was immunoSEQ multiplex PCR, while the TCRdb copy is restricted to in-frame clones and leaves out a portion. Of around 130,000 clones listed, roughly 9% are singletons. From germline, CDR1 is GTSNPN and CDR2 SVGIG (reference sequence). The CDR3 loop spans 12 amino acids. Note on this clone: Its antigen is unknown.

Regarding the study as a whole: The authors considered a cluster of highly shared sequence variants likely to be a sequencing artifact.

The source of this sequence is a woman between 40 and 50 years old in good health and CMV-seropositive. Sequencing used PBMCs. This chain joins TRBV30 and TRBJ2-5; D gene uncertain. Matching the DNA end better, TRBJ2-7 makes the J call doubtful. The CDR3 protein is CACLRSSYEQYF. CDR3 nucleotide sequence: TGTGCCTGTCTAAGGAGCTCCTACGAGCAGTACTTC.